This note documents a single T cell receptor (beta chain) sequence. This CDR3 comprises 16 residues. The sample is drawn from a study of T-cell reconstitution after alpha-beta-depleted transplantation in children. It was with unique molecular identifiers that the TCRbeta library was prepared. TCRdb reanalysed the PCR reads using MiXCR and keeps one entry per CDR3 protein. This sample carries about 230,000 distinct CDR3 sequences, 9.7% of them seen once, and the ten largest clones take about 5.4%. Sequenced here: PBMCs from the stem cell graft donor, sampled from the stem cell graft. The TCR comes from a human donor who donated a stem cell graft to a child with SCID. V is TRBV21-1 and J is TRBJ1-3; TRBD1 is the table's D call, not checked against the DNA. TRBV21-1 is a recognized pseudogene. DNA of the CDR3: TGTGCCAGCAGCGGACGCGGGACAGCAGCGGGAAACACCATATATTTT. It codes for CASSGRGTAAGNTIYF.